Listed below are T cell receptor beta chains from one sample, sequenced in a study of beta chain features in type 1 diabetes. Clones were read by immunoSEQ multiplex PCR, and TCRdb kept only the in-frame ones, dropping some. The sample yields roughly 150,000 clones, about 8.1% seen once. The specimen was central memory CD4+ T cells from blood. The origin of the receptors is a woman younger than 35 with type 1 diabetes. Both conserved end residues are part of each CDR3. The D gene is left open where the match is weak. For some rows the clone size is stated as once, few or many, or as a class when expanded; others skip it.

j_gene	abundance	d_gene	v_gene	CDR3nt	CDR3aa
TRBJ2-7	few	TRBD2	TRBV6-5	TGTGCCAGCAGTTACGGGACTAGCGGCCACTACGAGCAGTACTTC	CASSYGTSGHYEQYF
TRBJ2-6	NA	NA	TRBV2	TGTGCCAGCAGTGAAAGGGGCTCTGGGGCCAACGTCCTGACTTTC	CASSERGSGANVLTF
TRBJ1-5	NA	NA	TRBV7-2	TGTGCCAGCAGCCAAGACAGATTCGGCAATCAGCCCCAGCATTTT	CASSQDRFGNQPQHF
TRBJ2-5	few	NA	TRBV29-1	TGCAGCGTTGGCAGGGCCACCCAAGAGACCCAGTACTTC	CSVGRATQETQYF
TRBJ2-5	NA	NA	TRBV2	TGTGCCAGCAATGGAAGACAGATCCAAGAGACCCAGTACTTC	CASNGRQIQETQYF
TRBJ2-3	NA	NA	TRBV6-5	TGTGCCAGCAGTTGGGACGGGAGAGGGACAGATACGCAGTATTTT	CASSWDGRGTDTQYF
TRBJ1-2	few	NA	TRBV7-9	TGTGCCAGCAGCTTACGGGGGGGCTATGGCTACACCTTC	CASSLRGGYGYTF
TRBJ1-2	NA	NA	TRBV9	TGTGCCAGCAGCCCTCGGGAGGGAAACTATGGCTACACCTTC	CASSPREGNYGYTF
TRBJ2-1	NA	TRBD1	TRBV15	TGTGCCACCAGCAAAAGACAGGGTGGTCACAATGAGCAGTTCTTC	CATSKRQGGHNEQFF
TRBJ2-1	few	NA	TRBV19	TGTGCCAGTTCATGGGGTCCAGGGCTGGCCGATGAGCAGTTCTTC	CASSWGPGLADEQFF
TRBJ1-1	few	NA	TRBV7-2	TGTGCCAGCAGCCTAAGAGGCAGCACCAACACTGAAGCTTTCTTT	CASSLRGSTNTEAFF
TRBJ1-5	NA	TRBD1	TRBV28	TGTGCCAGCAGTTTAGTTGGGACAGGGGCACCTCAGCCCCAGCATTTT	CASSLVGTGAPQPQHF
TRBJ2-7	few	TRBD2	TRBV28	TGTGCCAGCAGTCGAGGCGGGAGTAACGAGCAGTACTTC	CASSRGGSNEQYF
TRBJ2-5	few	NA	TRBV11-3	TGTGCCAGCAGCTTACAGGCGGTGGGGCGGCAGTACTTC	CASSLQAVGRQYF
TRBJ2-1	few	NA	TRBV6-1	TGTGCCAGCAGCCCCGGGGCCTACAATGAGCAGTTCTTC	CASSPGAYNEQFF
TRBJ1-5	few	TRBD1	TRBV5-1	TGCGCCAGCAGCTTGGGCTCGGGACAGGGTATAGGACAGCCCCAGCATTTT	CASSLGSGQGIGQPQHF